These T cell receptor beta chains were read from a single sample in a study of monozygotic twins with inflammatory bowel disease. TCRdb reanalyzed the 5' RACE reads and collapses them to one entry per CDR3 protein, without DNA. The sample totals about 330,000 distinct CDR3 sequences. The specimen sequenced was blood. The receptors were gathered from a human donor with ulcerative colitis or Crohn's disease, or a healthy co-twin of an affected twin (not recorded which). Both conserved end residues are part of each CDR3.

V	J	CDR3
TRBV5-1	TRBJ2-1	CASSLEWGYNEQFF
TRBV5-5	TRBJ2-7	CASSLAYYEQYF
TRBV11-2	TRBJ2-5	CASSFQAGWGETQYF
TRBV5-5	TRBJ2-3	CASSLAREGTDTQYF
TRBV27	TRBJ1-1	CASSSKLAEAFF
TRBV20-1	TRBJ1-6	CSARGAGINSPLHF
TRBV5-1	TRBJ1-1	CASTQGGANTEAFF
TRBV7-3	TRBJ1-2	CASSWDREGNGYTF
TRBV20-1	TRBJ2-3	CSARSGPDTQYF
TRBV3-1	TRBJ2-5	CASSQQGGEETQYF
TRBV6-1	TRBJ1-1	CASSVGGQGAKAFF
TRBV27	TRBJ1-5	CASSLDGQGQPQHF
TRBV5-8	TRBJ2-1	CASSLPGGHEQFF
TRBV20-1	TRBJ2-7	CSARDQGPGVSFYEQYF
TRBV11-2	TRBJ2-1	CASSFGEAYNEQFF
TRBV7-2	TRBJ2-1	CASSLGQGRKNEQFF